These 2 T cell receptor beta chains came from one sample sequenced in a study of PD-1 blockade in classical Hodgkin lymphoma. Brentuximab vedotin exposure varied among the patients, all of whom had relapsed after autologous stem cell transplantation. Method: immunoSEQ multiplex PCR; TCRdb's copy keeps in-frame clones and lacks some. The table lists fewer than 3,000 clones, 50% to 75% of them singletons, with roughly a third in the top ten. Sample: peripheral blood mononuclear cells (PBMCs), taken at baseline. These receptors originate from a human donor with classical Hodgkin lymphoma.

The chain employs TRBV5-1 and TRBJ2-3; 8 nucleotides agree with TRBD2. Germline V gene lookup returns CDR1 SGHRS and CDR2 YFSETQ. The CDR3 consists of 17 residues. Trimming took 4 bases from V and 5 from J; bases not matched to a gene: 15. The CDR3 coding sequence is TGCGCCAGCAGCCCGGCCGGGGGGGGTTACTCTGGAGATACGCAGTATTTT. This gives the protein CASSPAGGGYSGDTQYF.

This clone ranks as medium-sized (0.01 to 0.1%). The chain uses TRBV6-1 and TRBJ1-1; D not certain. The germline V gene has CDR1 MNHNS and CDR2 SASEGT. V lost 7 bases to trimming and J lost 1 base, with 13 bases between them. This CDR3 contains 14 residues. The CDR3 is CASTSLLGNTEAFF. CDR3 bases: TGTGCCAGCACGTCACTTTTGGGGAACACTGAAGCTTTCTTT.